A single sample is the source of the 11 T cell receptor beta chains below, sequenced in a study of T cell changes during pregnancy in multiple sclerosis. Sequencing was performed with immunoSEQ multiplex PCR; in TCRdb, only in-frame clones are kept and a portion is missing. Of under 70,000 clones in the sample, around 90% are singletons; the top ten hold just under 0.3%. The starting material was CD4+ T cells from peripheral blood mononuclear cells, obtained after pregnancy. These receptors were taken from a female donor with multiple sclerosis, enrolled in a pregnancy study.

As DNA, the CDR3 is TGTGCCAGCAAGAACCGGGAAGCTTTCTTT. It translates to CASKNREAFF. The rearrangement joins TRBV2 to TRBJ1-1; D gene unclear. CDR3 length equals 10 residues. Trimming removed 7 bases from V and 8 bases from J, with 8 bases in between. Germline lookup yields CDR1 SNHLY and CDR2 FYNNEI.

The CDR3 is CASGQGASFTQYF. CDR3 DNA sequence: TGTGCCAGCGGACAGGGGGCGTCTTTTACGCAGTATTTT. The chain joins TRBV27 to TRBJ2-3, with TRBD1 identical over 11 bases. The V gene's germline CDR1 is MNHEY and CDR2 SMNVEV (reference sequence). This CDR3 has 13 residues. V was pared by 8 bases and J by 8 bases, with 6 bases of the junction left unmatched.

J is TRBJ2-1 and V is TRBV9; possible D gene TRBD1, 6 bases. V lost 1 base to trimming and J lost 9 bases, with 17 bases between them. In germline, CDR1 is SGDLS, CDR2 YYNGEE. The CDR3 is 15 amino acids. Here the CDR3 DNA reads TGTGCCAGCAGCGTATCGGACAGAGGTCTTGGTGAGCAGTTCTTC. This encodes CASSVSDRGLGEQFF.

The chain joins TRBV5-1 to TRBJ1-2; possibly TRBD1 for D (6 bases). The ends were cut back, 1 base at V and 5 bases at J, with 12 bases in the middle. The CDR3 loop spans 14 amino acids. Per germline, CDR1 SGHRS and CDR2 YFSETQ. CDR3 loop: CASSLSGQMYGYTF. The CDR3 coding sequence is TGCGCCAGCAGCTTGTCTGGACAGATGTATGGCTACACCTTC.

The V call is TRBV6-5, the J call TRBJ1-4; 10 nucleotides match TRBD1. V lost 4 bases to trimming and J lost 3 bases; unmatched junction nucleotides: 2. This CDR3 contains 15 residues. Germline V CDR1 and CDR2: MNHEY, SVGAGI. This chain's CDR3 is CASSSGQGANEKLFF. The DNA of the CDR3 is TGTGCCAGCAGTTCAGGACAGGGGGCTAATGAAAAACTGTTTTTT.

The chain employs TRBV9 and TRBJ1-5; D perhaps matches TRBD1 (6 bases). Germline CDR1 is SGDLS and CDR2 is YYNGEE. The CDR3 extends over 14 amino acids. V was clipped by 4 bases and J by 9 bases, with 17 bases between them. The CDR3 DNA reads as TGTGCCAGCAGCTCAGGGACCCAGGGGCGGCCCCAGCATTTT. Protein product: CASSSGTQGRPQHF.

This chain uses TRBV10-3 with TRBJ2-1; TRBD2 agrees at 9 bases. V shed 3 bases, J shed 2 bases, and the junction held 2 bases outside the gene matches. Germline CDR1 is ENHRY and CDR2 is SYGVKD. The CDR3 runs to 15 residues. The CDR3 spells CAISESSGTYNEQFF. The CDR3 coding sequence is TGTGCCATCAGTGAATCTAGCGGGACCTACAATGAGCAGTTCTTC.

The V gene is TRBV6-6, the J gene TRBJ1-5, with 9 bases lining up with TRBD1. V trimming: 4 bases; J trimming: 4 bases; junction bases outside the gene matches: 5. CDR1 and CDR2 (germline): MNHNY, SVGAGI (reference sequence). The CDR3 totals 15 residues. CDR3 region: CASSSRTGVNQPQHF. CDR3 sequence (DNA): TGTGCCAGCAGTTCCAGGACAGGGGTTAATCAGCCCCAGCATTTT.

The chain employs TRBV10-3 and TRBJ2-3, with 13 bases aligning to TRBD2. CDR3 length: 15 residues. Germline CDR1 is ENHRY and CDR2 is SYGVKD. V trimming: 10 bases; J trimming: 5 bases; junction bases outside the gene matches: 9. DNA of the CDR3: TGTGCCACCCTTGGGACTAGCGGGGTGGGAGATACGCAGTATTTT. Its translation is CATLGTSGVGDTQYF.

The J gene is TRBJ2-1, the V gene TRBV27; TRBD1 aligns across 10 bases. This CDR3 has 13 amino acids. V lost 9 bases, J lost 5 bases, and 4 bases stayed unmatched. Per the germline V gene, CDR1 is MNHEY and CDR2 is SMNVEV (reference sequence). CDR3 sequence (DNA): TGTGCCAGTCGGGACAGGGGCCACAATGAGCAGTTCTTC. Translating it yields CASRDRGHNEQFF.

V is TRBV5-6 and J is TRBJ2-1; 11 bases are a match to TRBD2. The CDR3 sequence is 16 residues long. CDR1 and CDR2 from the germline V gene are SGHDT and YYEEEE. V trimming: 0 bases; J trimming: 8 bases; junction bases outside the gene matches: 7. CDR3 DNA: TGTGCCAGCAGCTTGGTACTAGCGGGGGCAAAGGATGAGCAGTTCTTC. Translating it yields CASSLVLAGAKDEQFF.